The clone carrying this T cell receptor beta chain was counted a few times. Its antigen is still unknown. The source of the sample is a study of post-analysis software for immune sequencing data. Study-wide context: Relapsing-remitting, secondary progressive and progressive-relapsing forms of multiple sclerosis all featured among disease courses. Study-level findings and limits: The study found significantly lower normalized Chao1 diversity in multiple sclerosis patients than in controls. Analysis by F measure revealed that same-batch samples clustered strongly together. Relative to controls, patients had a few TRBV segments at higher frequency, with TRBV5-6, TRBV5-1 and TRBV20-1 among these.

J was trimmed by 6 bases and V by 4 bases; bases with no gene match: 6. The CDR3 covers 14 residues. CDR1 and CDR2 from the germline V gene are LGHDT and YNNKEL (reference sequence). Unique molecular identifiers were built into the TCR beta cDNA libraries. Input amounts of 1 to 10 million T cells were used. These gave roughly 0.5 million cDNA molecules, so each molecule approximated one T cell. Using its own MiXCR run on the PCR reads, TCRdb lists one record per CDR3 protein. This table holds approximately 770,000 distinct CDR3 sequences, about 43% found once. The chain combines TRBV3-1 with TRBJ2-7; 10 positions agree with TRBD1. This receptor was identified in a girl under 18 with multiple sclerosis. The source material was blood. In nucleotides, the CDR3 is TGTGCCAGCAGCCGCGGACAGGGGGGAGGCGAGCAGTACTTC. Encoded protein: CASSRGQGGGEQYF.